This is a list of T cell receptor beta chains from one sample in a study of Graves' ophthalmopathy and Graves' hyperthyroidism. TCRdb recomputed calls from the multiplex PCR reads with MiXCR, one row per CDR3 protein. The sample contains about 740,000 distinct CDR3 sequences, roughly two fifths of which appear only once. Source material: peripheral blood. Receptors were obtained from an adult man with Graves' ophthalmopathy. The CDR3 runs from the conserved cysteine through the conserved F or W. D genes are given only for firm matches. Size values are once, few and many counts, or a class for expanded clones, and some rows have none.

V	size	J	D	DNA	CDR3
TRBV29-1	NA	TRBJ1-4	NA	TGCAGCGTTGAAGCACAGGGACGTGAAAAACTGTTTTTT	CSVEAQGREKLFF
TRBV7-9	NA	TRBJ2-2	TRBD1	TGTGCCAGCAGCTTGGGACAGGGGATTGCCGGGGAGCTGTTTTTT	CASSLGQGIAGELFF
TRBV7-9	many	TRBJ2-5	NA	TGTGCCAGCAGCTTAGACGGCGGGGGCGCGCGGGAGACCCAGTACTTC	CASSLDGGGARETQYF
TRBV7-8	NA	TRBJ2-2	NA	TGTGCCAGCAGCTTAGGTAGCTCTCGAGGGGAGCTGTTTTTT	CASSLGSSRGELFF
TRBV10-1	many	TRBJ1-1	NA	TGCGCCAGCAGTGAGTCACCGAAGGGGGACACTGAAGCTTTCTTT	CASSESPKGDTEAFF
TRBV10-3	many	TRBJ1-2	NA	TGTGCCATCAGTGGAGGTTTGGGGGGCCCTAACTATGGCTACACCTTC	CAISGGLGGPNYGYTF
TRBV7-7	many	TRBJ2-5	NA	TGTGCTAGCGGGGACAGCCAAGAGACCCAGTACTTC	CASGDSQETQYF
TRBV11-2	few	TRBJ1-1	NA	TGTGCCAGCAGCTTAGGTCACACAGGGACTGAAGCTTTCTTT	CASSLGHTGTEAFF
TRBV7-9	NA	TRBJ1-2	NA	TGTGCCAGCAGCTTGAGCCCCATGGGGCAAGGCTACACCTTC	CASSLSPMGQGYTF
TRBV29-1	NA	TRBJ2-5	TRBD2	TGCAGCGCCCAGACTAGCGGGCTACCCCAAGAGACCCAGTACTTC	CSAQTSGLPQETQYF
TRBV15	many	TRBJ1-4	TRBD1	TGTGCCACCAGCAGAGACAGGGGACAGGAAAAACTGTTTTTT	CATSRDRGQEKLFF
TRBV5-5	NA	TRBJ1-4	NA	TGTGCCAGCAGCAAGGACGGCGAAAAACTGTTTTTT	CASSKDGEKLFF
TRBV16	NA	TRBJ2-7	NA	TGTGCCAGCAGCCAAGAGTTGGCCAGCAGCTACGAGCAGTACTTC	CASSQELASSYEQYF
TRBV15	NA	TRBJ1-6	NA	TGTGCCACCAGCAGAAAGACAGCGGGGCCAGGGCCCTATAATTCACCCCTCCACTTT	CATSRKTAGPGPYNSPLHF
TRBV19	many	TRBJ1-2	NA	TGTGCCAGTAGTATCGGCAGGAACTATGGCTACACCTTC	CASSIGRNYGYTF
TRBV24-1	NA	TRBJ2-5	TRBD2	TGTGCCACCAGTGTTGCGGCGGGGGGCCAAGAGACCCAGTACTTC	CATSVAAGGQETQYF